This record covers a single TCR beta chain. This CDR3 is built from 15 residues. Per the germline V gene, CDR1 is MNHEY and CDR2 is SMNVEV (reference sequence). The V and J ends lost 5 bases and 3 bases respectively, with 16 bases between them. The naive CD8 subset, CD45RO-negative cells positively selected for CCR7, excluded terminally differentiated effector memory CD45RA+ cells. Replicate PCRs run on sorted subsets employed approximately 0.2 ug DNA, tens of thousands of T cell genomes. Sequencing was performed with immunoSEQ multiplex PCR; in TCRdb, only in-frame clones are kept and a portion is missing. The sample consists of around 1.9 million clones, 85% to 95% of them appearing once. This entry comes from a study of shared clonotypes between healthy human individuals.

Sequencing was done on a sample of naive CD8+ T cells from PBMCs. The genes are TRBV27 and TRBJ2-5; D is perhaps TRBD1 or TRBD2 (5 bases each). This receptor was obtained from a man younger than 30 in good health. Some clones in this sample may be carry-over from other donors' samples. The CDR3: CASSTTPGRKETQYF. Here the CDR3 DNA reads TGTGCCAGCAGTACCACACCGGGACGAAAAGAGACCCAGTACTTC.